Following are 21 T cell receptor beta chains from one sample sequenced in a study of T cells after yellow fever vaccination. TCRdb re-called the 5' RACE reads through MiXCR, storing one row per CDR3 protein. This table holds hundreds of thousands of distinct CDR3 sequences, around 12% found once. This material consisted of PBMCs, taken on the day of the yellow fever booster vaccination. The receptors were gathered from a man aged 25-40 years who received the YFV17D yellow fever vaccine.

This clonotype occurred a few times. CDR3 in DNA: TGTGCCACCAGCCCCAGGGAGGGGAGGGCCTCATTGGAGCAGTTCTTC. Amino acid sequence: CATSPREGRASLEQFF. The chain links TRBV15 to TRBJ2-1, with 7 positions matching TRBD2. The CDR3 totals 16 residues. Germline loops: CDR1 LNHNV, CDR2 YYDKDF (reference sequence). V dropped 5 bases and J dropped 10; count of bases not matched to a gene: 17.

This sequence joins TRBV5-4 and TRBJ2-2, with D hard to call. Germline lookup yields CDR1 SGHNT and CDR2 YYREEE (reference sequence). V lost 4 bases and J 8 bases, leaving 6 bases between the germline ends. The CDR3 contains 11 residues. The CDR3 sequence: CASSAWGELFF. CDR3 bases: TGTGCCAGCAGCGCATGGGGGGAGCTGTTTTTT.

The chain combines TRBV7-2 with TRBJ2-1; 10 bases line up with TRBD2. Germline V gene lookup returns CDR1 SGHTA and CDR2 FQGNSA. J lost 7 bases, V lost 1 base, and 4 bases had no gene match. The CDR3 covers 15 residues. The CDR3 sequence: CASSLVSGRINEQFF. In DNA form, the CDR3 reads TGTGCCAGCAGCTTAGTTAGCGGGAGGATTAATGAGCAGTTCTTC.

The chain recombines TRBV29-1 with TRBJ2-3; the D is unclear. CDR1 SQVTM and CDR2 ANQGSEA come from the germline V gene. The CDR3 spans 14 residues. Trimming cost V 6 bases and J 2 bases, with 15 bases left between them. This CDR3 is CSVLHKGITDTQYF. CDR3 coding DNA: TGCAGCGTCCTTCATAAAGGGATCACAGATACGCAGTATTTT.

This clonotype turned up a few times. The chain employs TRBV20-1 and TRBJ2-7, with no clear D. Trimming stripped 3 bases from V and 4 bases from J, with 19 bases between. The CDR3 totals 15 residues. Germline V gene sequence: CDR1 DFQATT, CDR2 SNEGSKA (reference sequence). CDR3 in amino acids: CSARGRKSVQYEQYF. CDR3 in DNA: TGCAGTGCTAGGGGTAGGAAGTCGGTGCAGTACGAGCAGTACTTC.

This clonotype was seen at least ten times. This sequence joins TRBV12-3 or TRBV12-4 and TRBJ1-1; D unresolved. Deletions cut 3 bases from V and 1 base from J, with 15 bases between. This CDR3 comprises 16 residues. CDR3 residues: CASSFVTGPKNTEAFF. For the CDR3, the DNA is TGTGCCAGCAGTTTTGTAACTGGACCCAAGAACACTGAAGCTTTCTTT.

This clonotype was counted only a few times. The chain has TRBV5-1 and TRBJ2-3; D is ambiguous. The V end lost 4 bases, the J end lost 2 bases, and 11 bases lay between the germline ends. The germline V gene encodes CDR1 SGHRS and CDR2 YFSETQ. The CDR3 runs 14 residues. The CDR3, as DNA: TGCGCCAGCAGCCCCACGCCTGACACAGATACGCAGTATTTT. Its protein is CASSPTPDTDTQYF.

For the CDR3, the DNA is TGTGCCAGCAGCTTCAGCCAGGGACAGAACACTGAAGCTTTCTTT. It is translated as CASSFSQGQNTEAFF. V and J are TRBV7-9 and TRBJ1-1; D may be TRBD1 (6 bases). This CDR3 has 15 residues. Germline V CDR1 and CDR2: SEHNR, FQNEAQ (reference sequence). V lost 3 bases, J lost 1 base, and 12 bases lay in between.

The V call is TRBV12-3 or TRBV12-4, the J call TRBJ2-1; a weak D match, TRBD2 (6 bases). V gave up 3 bases and J gave up 1 base, with 10 bases separating them. There are 15 residues in the CDR3. This CDR3 reads CASSFLRGSYNEQFF. CDR3 bases: TGTGCCAGCAGTTTTCTGCGGGGTTCCTACAATGAGCAGTTCTTC.

The chain employs TRBV12-3 or TRBV12-4 and TRBJ2-1; D unclear. Trimming shortened V by 5 bases and J by 5 bases, and 19 bases separated the two germline ends. The CDR3 runs to 16 residues. CDR3 bases: TGTGCCAGCAGTCCTCCCCTCACTGGATACCACAATGAGCAGTTCTTC. Protein: CASSPPLTGYHNEQFF.

The rearrangement links TRBV7-2 to TRBJ2-7; 11 positions agree with TRBD2. Losses at the gene ends were 2 bases for V and 0 bases for J; bases not matched to a gene: 6. CDR3 length equals 17 residues. The germline V gene has CDR1 SGHTA and CDR2 FQGNSA. This CDR3 is CASSLTGTSGSSYEQYF. The CDR3 region has the DNA TGTGCCAGCAGCTTAACAGGGACTAGCGGAAGCTCCTACGAGCAGTACTTC.

The V and J genes are TRBV25-1 and TRBJ2-1; 10 bases align to TRBD1. Germline assignment: CDR1 MGHDK and CDR2 SYGVNS. The CDR3 is 19 amino acids. V lost 5 bases, J lost 1 base, and 14 bases stayed unmatched. The CDR3 here is CASSPALGQGKGSYNEQFF. CDR3 coding DNA: TGTGCCAGCAGTCCTGCTCTGGGACAGGGGAAGGGGTCCTACAATGAGCAGTTCTTC. Full variable domain (remainder filled in from reference TRBV25-1 and TRBJ2-1): EADIYQTPRYLVIGTGKKITLECSQTMGHDKMYWYQQDPGMELHLIHYSYGVNSTEKGDLSSESTVSRIRTEHFPLTLESARPSHTSQYLCASSPALGQGKGSYNEQFFGPGTRLTVL.

V usage is TRBV20-1 and J usage is TRBJ2-3; the D is unclear. This CDR3 spans 14 amino acids. The V gene lost 3 bases and the J gene lost 2 bases, with 12 bases spanning the gap. Germline V gene lookup returns CDR1 DFQATT and CDR2 SNEGSKA (reference sequence). The CDR3 sequence is CSASPPLYTDTQYF. The CDR3 nucleotides read TGCAGTGCTAGTCCCCCATTATACACAGATACGCAGTATTTT.

In its sample, this clonotype was seen a few times. This chain connects TRBV7-9 to TRBJ1-1; D is unclear. The CDR3 sequence is 13 residues long. Germline V lookup: CDR1 SEHNR, CDR2 FQNEAQ (reference sequence). V lost 2 bases, J lost 7 bases, and 11 bases lay in between. CDR3 coding DNA: TGTGCCAGCAGCTTACGTGGACGGATTGAAGCTTTCTTT. Translation gives CASSLRGRIEAFF.

The genes are TRBV9 and TRBJ2-2, with TRBD2 matching over 10 bases. The CDR3 has 18 residues. V was pared by 4 bases and J by 6 bases, with 15 bases of the junction left unmatched. The V gene's germline CDR1 is SGDLS and CDR2 YYNGEE. The CDR3 here is CASSPMTVLAGDPGELFF. In DNA form, the CDR3 reads TGTGCCAGCAGCCCAATGACCGTGCTAGCGGGAGATCCCGGGGAGCTGTTTTTT. Full variable domain (remainder filled in from reference TRBV9 and TRBJ2-2): DSGVTQTPKHLITATGQRVTLRCSPRSGDLSVYWYQQSLDQGLQFLIQYYNGEERAKGNILERFSAQQFPDLHSELNLSSLELGDSALYFCASSPMTVLAGDPGELFFGEGSRLTVL.

This clonotype has only a few counts. V gene TRBV5-1 combines with J gene TRBJ2-2, with D perhaps TRBD1 (6 bases). Trimming left V 0 bases short and J 7 bases short, with 13 bases between. Germline lookup yields CDR1 SGHRS and CDR2 YFSETQ. The CDR3 totals 15 residues. Here the CDR3 DNA reads TGCGCCAGCAGCTTGGATGCAGGGGTCGGCGGGGAGCTGTTTTTT. It translates to CASSLDAGVGGELFF.

This clonotype turned up a few times. V is TRBV5-1 and J is TRBJ1-1; D unresolved. CDR3 length equals 14 residues. The ends were cut back, 2 bases at V and 0 bases at J, with 8 bases in the middle. CDR1 and CDR2 (germline): SGHRS, YFSETQ. CDR3 nucleotides: TGCGCCAGCAGCTTTGAGTATTTGAACACTGAAGCTTTCTTT. This sequence encodes CASSFEYLNTEAFF.

The rearrangement links TRBV25-1 to TRBJ2-3; D remains unclear. The V gene's germline CDR1 is MGHDK and CDR2 SYGVNS. The CDR3 runs to 14 residues. The germline V and J ends were trimmed by 2 bases and 2 bases, with 8 bases remaining between them. CDR3 in amino acids: CASSEPGATDTQYF. The DNA for the CDR3 is TGTGCCAGCAGTGAACCGGGCGCCACAGATACGCAGTATTTT.

This chain connects TRBV4-3 to TRBJ1-2; 7 nucleotides line up with TRBD1. From germline, CDR1 is LGHNA and CDR2 YSLEER. The trim removed 0 bases at V and 6 bases at J, leaving 10 bases unmatched. This CDR3 is built from 16 residues. CDR3 sequence (DNA): TGCGCCAGCAGCCAAGATCTCGGGACAGTATTTAATGGCTACACCTTC. Protein: CASSQDLGTVFNGYTF.

This clonotype appeared many times. This chain uses TRBV7-2 with TRBJ2-4, with a weak D call TRBD1 (6 bases). The V gene's germline CDR1 is SGHTA and CDR2 FQGNSA. Trimming removed 3 bases from V and 0 bases from J, with 12 bases in between. This CDR3 has 16 amino acids. The CDR3 nucleotides read TGTGCCAGCAGCTTTCCAGGGGTTATAGCCAAAAACATTCAGTACTTC. Its protein product is CASSFPGVIAKNIQYF.

A few counts support this clonotype. The chain employs TRBV7-2 and TRBJ2-7, with 8 bases matching TRBD2. J gave up 7 bases and V 3 bases, and 11 bases lay outside the gene matches. Germline CDR1 and CDR2: SGHTA and FQGNSA. CDR3 size: 15 residues. CDR3 nucleotide sequence: TGTGCCAGCAGCTTTTTAAAGCGGGAGTCTGCGGAGCAGTACTTC. Protein product: CASSFLKRESAEQYF.